Listed below are T cell receptor beta chains from one sample, sequenced in a study of CD8+ T cells in alopecia areata. Clones were read by immunoSEQ multiplex PCR, and TCRdb kept only the in-frame ones, dropping some. The top ten hold about 1.3% of the sample, which has 150,000 to 200,000 clones, 64% seen once. Sequencing used CD4+ T cells sorted from blood, obtained at approximately week 50, from a patient treated with tofacitinib. These receptor sequences come from a human donor with alopecia areata. The CDR3 runs from the conserved cysteine through the conserved F or W. A D gene is named only where the DNA matches it firmly. Expanded clones get a size class; other rows say once, few or many, or leave the size out.

>TRBV5-1|-|TRBJ2-5|14|-
CASSWTGTEETQYF
TGCGCCAGCAGCTGGACCGGGACGGAAGAGACCCAGTACTTC
>TRBV7-9|-|TRBJ2-2|14|-
CASSHGGNTGELFF
TGTGCCAGCAGCCACGGGGGGAACACCGGGGAGCTGTTTTTT
>TRBV10-3|-|TRBJ1-1|13|-
CAISGLMNTEAFF
TGTGCCATCAGCGGTCTCATGAACACTGAAGCTTTCTTT
>TRBV19|-|TRBJ2-7|12|-
CASSSGLYEQYF
TGTGCCAGCTCTTCGGGACTCTACGAGCAGTACTTC
>TRBV11-2|TRBD1|TRBJ2-2|15|few
CASSARQGVAGELFF
TGTGCCAGCAGCGCCCGACAGGGGGTAGCCGGGGAGCTGTTTTTT
>TRBV5-1|TRBD1|TRBJ2-7|14|once
CASSSDRYGEEQYF
TGCGCCAGCAGCTCGGACAGGTATGGCGAAGAGCAGTACTTC
>TRBV6-5|TRBD2|TRBJ2-5|14|-
CASRTGGLGETQYF
TGTGCCAGCAGGACGGGGGGGTTGGGCGAGACCCAGTACTTC
>TRBV29-1|-|TRBJ1-1|13|-
CSVVRVMNTEAFF
TGCAGCGTTGTAAGGGTAATGAACACTGAAGCTTTCTTT
>TRBV30|-|TRBJ2-6|15|-
CAWSALNTGANVLTF
TGTGCCTGGAGCGCCCTTAATACGGGGGCCAACGTCCTGACTTTC
>TRBV4-1|TRBD2|TRBJ2-7|16|-
CASSQDSGGRYYEQYF
TGCGCCAGCAGCCAAGATAGCGGGGGCCGATACTACGAGCAGTACTTC
>TRBV29-1|-|TRBJ2-3|12|few
CSVRHGTDTQYF
TGCAGCGTTAGGCACGGCACAGATACGCAGTATTTT
>TRBV30|-|TRBJ1-2|19|-
CAWNLPRRLDAGGNYGYTF
TGTGCCTGGAATCTTCCCCGGCGACTGGACGCGGGGGGGAACTATGGCTACACCTTC
>TRBV19|-|TRBJ1-5|15|-
CASSSGTKRSQPQHF
TGTGCCAGTAGTTCCGGGACAAAAAGGTCCCAGCCCCAGCATTTT
>TRBV30|-|TRBJ1-5|15|once
CAWSVGDYSNQPQHF
TGTGCCTGGAGTGTGGGAGATTATAGCAATCAGCCCCAGCATTTT
>TRBV10-3|-|TRBJ2-2|14|-
CAISGRDKNGELFF
TGTGCCATCAGTGGCCGGGACAAAAACGGGGAGCTGTTTTTT
>TRBV6-6|-|TRBJ2-5|13|few
CASSRAKQETQYF
TGTGCCAGCAGTCGGGCTAAGCAAGAGACCCAGTACTTC
>TRBV29-1|-|TRBJ1-2|16|-
CSVESRARGRDYGYTF
TGCAGCGTTGAATCCCGAGCTAGGGGGAGGGACTATGGCTACACCTTC
>TRBV7-3|-|TRBJ2-2|13|-
CASSSGTAGELFF
TGTGCCAGCAGCTCCGGGACGGCCGGGGAGCTGTTTTTT
>TRBV25-1|-|TRBJ1-1|14|few
CATTPARANTEAFF
TGTGCCACCACGCCCGCCAGGGCGAACACTGAAGCTTTCTTT
>TRBV27|-|TRBJ2-4|12|once
CASSSTRQGLHF
TGTGCCAGCAGTTCGACAAGACAGGGACTCCACTTC
>TRBV7-2|-|TRBJ1-1|15|few
CASSLAPAMNTEAFF
TGTGCCAGCAGCTTAGCGCCAGCTATGAACACTGAAGCTTTCTTT
>TRBV15|-|TRBJ2-5|14|-
CATSGDLYQETQYF
TGTGCCACCAGCGGAGACCTTTACCAAGAGACCCAGTACTTC
>TRBV29-1|-|TRBJ2-7|10|-
CSVSDIEQYF
TGCAGCGTTTCGGACATTGAGCAGTACTTC
>TRBV11-2|TRBD2|TRBJ2-5|14|-
CASRPGLAGETQYF
TGTGCCAGCAGGCCGGGACTAGCGGGGGAGACCCAGTACTTC
>TRBV10-2|-|TRBJ1-5|15|-
CASSRGQQTGQPQHF
TGCGCCAGCAGTAGGGGCCAACAAACGGGGCAGCCCCAGCATTTT
>TRBV29-1|-|TRBJ2-6|14|-
CSVYGLNGANVLTF
TGCAGCGTTTACGGCCTTAACGGGGCCAACGTCCTGACTTTC
>TRBV2|TRBD1|TRBJ1-5|15|-
CASRTGVLSNQPQHF
TGTGCCAGCAGGACAGGGGTCCTCAGCAATCAGCCCCAGCATTTT
>TRBV5-1|TRBD1|TRBJ1-2|14|-
CASSRTGTGYGYTF
TGCGCCAGCAGCCGCACCGGGACAGGATATGGCTACACCTTC
>TRBV30|TRBD2|TRBJ2-5|14|-
CAWSAGGAGETQYF
TGTGCCTGGAGTGCCGGGGGGGCTGGAGAGACCCAGTACTTC
>TRBV30|-|TRBJ1-4|14|-
CAWSRTGSNEKLFF
TGTGCCTGGAGTCGAACAGGGAGTAATGAAAAACTGTTTTTT
>TRBV2|TRBD1|TRBJ1-2|13|-
CASSLDREDGYTF
TGTGCCAGCAGTCTAGACAGGGAGGATGGCTACACCTTC
>TRBV30|-|TRBJ2-5|12|few
CAWSVRAETQYF
TGTGCCTGGAGTGTACGAGCAGAGACCCAGTACTTC
>TRBV27|TRBD2|TRBJ2-6|18|-
CASSSGLAGVSGANVLTF
TGTGCCAGCAGTTCGGGACTAGCGGGGGTCTCTGGGGCCAACGTCCTGACTTTC
>TRBV5-1|TRBD1|TRBJ2-1|16|-
CASSLSPGIQGDEQFF
TGCGCCAGCAGCTTGTCTCCTGGGATCCAGGGGGATGAGCAGTTCTTC
>TRBV15|-|TRBJ1-1|14|-
CATSRDRTGDEAFF
TGTGCCACCAGCAGAGATCGTACGGGGGATGAAGCTTTCTTT
>TRBV4-3|-|TRBJ2-7|16|-
CASSQEASWSLYEQYF
TGCGCCAGCAGCCAAGAAGCCAGCTGGTCGTTATACGAGCAGTACTTC
>TRBV9|-|TRBJ1-1|13|-
CASRQGMLGEAFF
TGTGCCAGCAGACAGGGTATGCTGGGTGAAGCTTTCTTT
>TRBV5-1|TRBD1|TRBJ2-7|14|-
CASSSAGTGGGRYF
TGCGCCAGCAGCTCCGCCGGGACAGGGGGTGGTCGGTACTTC
>TRBV9|-|TRBJ2-3|15|-
CASSVEGVVTDTQYF
TGTGCCAGCAGCGTAGAGGGCGTTGTAACAGATACGCAGTATTTT
>TRBV29-1|TRBD2|TRBJ2-3|14|-
CSGGRGVPPDTQYF
TGCAGCGGGGGCCGGGGGGTCCCCCCCGATACGCAGTATTTT
>TRBV7-3|TRBD1|TRBJ1-5|16|-
CASSPTDRVYGQPQHF
TGTGCCAGCAGCCCCACGGACAGGGTATATGGTCAGCCCCAGCATTTT
>TRBV29-1|TRBD1|TRBJ1-5|13|-
CSVEGQGGQPQHF
TGCAGCGTTGAAGGGCAGGGGGGTCAGCCCCAGCATTTT
>TRBV30|TRBD2|TRBJ2-7|15|-
CAWSDISGGLTEQYF
TGTGCCTGGAGCGATATTAGCGGGGGACTAACCGAGCAGTACTTC
>TRBV5-6|-|TRBJ2-1|13|-
CASSRGNYNEQFF
TGTGCCAGCAGCCGCGGAAACTACAATGAGCAGTTCTTC
>TRBV2|TRBD2|TRBJ2-3|18|-
CASSDWRGGPRDTDTQYF
TGTGCCAGCAGTGACTGGCGGGGGGGCCCTAGAGACACAGATACGCAGTATTTT
>TRBV30|TRBD2|TRBJ2-1|14|-
CAWIGGYRYNEQFF
TGTGCCTGGATCGGGGGGTATAGGTACAATGAGCAGTTCTTC
>TRBV7-2|-|TRBJ2-3|16|-
CASSVVAGVGTDTQYF
TGTGCCAGCAGCGTAGTAGCAGGGGTGGGGACAGATACGCAGTATTTT
>TRBV5-1|-|TRBJ2-3|14|few
CASSARLITDTQYF
TGCGCCAGCAGCGCCCGATTAATCACAGATACGCAGTATTTT
>TRBV19|TRBD1|TRBJ1-4|16|-
CASRPQGVGLNEKLFF
TGTGCCAGCAGGCCCCAGGGGGTCGGGTTGAATGAAAAACTGTTTTTT
>TRBV7-2|TRBD1|TRBJ1-5|15|-
CASSLGGGRNQPQHF
TGTGCCAGCAGCTTAGGAGGGGGCCGAAATCAGCCCCAGCATTTT
>TRBV27|TRBD1|TRBJ1-5|16|-
CASSGTGGVSNQPQHF
TGTGCCAGCTCCGGGACAGGGGGCGTGAGCAATCAGCCCCAGCATTTT
>TRBV12-5|TRBD1|TRBJ1-2|14|-
CASGLSDRVYGYTF
TGTGCTAGTGGTTTGTCGGACAGGGTTTATGGCTACACCTTC
>TRBV2|TRBD1|TRBJ1-5|15|-
CASRRTGVGDQPQHF
TGTGCCAGCAGGAGGACAGGGGTAGGGGATCAGCCCCAGCATTTT
>TRBV4-1|-|TRBJ1-1|14|-
CASSQELGNTEAFF
TGCGCCAGCAGCCAAGAATTGGGGAACACTGAAGCTTTCTTT
>TRBV15|TRBD1|TRBJ1-5|15|-
CATSRGDRDGQPQHF
TGTGCCACCAGCAGAGGGGACAGGGACGGGCAGCCCCAGCATTTT
>TRBV29-1|-|TRBJ2-5|11|-
CSVPWGETQYF
TGCAGCGTGCCTTGGGGGGAGACCCAGTACTTC
>TRBV9|-|TRBJ2-2|15|many
CASSVVGGDTGELFF
TGTGCCAGCAGCGTAGTGGGGGGCGACACCGGGGAGCTGTTTTTT
>TRBV5-4|-|TRBJ1-1|15|few
CASSILGGWNTEAFF
TGTGCCAGCAGCATCCTTGGGGGGTGGAACACTGAAGCTTTCTTT
>TRBV6-1|-|TRBJ1-2|15|once
CASSEGGAAVYGYTF
TGTGCCAGCAGTGAAGGGGGTGCGGCAGTCTATGGCTACACCTTC
>TRBV5-1|-|TRBJ2-6|18|-
CASSLVSGAPSGANVLTF
TGCGCCAGCAGCTTGGTTTCTGGGGCCCCCTCTGGGGCCAACGTCCTGACTTTC